This T cell receptor beta chain was retrieved from a study of CD8 T cells in ankylosing spondylitis. The germline gives CDR1 SGHRS, CDR2 YFSETQ. This CDR3 has 13 residues. V was cut by 3 bases and J by 1 base, with 7 bases left in between. This clonotype was seen at least ten times. Its antigen is undetermined. Study-wide results and caveats: Clones linked to disease were reported to show significant enrichment in matched ankylosing spondylitis synovial fluid.

As the method for making TCR beta libraries, quantitative 5'-RACE with molecular barcodes was used. TCRdb re-called the 5' RACE reads through MiXCR, storing one row per CDR3 protein. The sample holds 150,000 or so distinct CDR3 sequences; 11% are singletons and the top ten take 25% to 35%. The chain is built from TRBV5-1 and TRBJ1-1; D not resolved. Sequences were obtained from blood, either unsorted or a sorted T cell fraction (not recorded which). The TCR comes from a male donor with ankylosing spondylitis or in good health (not recorded which). CDR3: CASSYEGNTEAFF. The CDR3 DNA sequence: TGCGCCAGCAGCTACGAGGGGAACACTGAAGCTTTCTTT.